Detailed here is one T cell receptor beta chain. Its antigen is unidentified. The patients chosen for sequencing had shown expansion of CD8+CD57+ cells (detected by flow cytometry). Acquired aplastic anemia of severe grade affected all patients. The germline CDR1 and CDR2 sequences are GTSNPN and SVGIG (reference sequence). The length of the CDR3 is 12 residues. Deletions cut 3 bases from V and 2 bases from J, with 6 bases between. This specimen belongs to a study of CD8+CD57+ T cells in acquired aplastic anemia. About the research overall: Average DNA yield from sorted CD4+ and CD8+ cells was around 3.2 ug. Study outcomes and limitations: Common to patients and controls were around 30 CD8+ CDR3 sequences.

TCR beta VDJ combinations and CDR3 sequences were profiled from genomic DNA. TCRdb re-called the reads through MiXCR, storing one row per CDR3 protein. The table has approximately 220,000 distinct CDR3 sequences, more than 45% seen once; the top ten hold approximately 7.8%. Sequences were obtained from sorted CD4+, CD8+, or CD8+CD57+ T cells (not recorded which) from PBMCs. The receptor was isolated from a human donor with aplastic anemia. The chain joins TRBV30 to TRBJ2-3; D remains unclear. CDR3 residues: CAWRRITDTQYF. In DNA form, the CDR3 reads TGTGCCTGGAGACGAATCACAGATACGCAGTATTTT.